This T cell receptor (beta chain) appears in the sequencing data of a study of T cells in Graves' hyperthyroidism and ophthalmopathy. This clonotype was observed many times. What it recognizes is unknown. The germline CDR1 and CDR2 sequences are SGHTA and FQGNSA. V lost 1 base and J lost 3, with 12 bases in between. The CDR3 covers 15 residues. TCR beta CDR3 regions were amplified from RNA transcripts. A set of HTBI primers served as the primers for a first-round RT-PCR of the TCR CDR3. A single record per CDR3 protein comes from TCRdb applying MiXCR to the multiplex PCR reads. The table records roughly 500,000 distinct CDR3 sequences, 46% of them present only once. Study-level findings and limits: Appearing also in blood were most of the thyroid clonotypes expanded above 0.001. The model predicted ophthalmopathy a median approximately six months before onset.

V is TRBV7-2 and J is TRBJ2-5; tentatively, D is TRBD2 (6 bases). The sequence was collected from an adult woman with Graves' disease, either hyperthyroidism or ophthalmopathy (not recorded which). The sequencing sample was made of peripheral blood or thyroid tissue (not recorded which). CDR3 residues: CASSLVVSGKETQYF. As DNA, the CDR3 is TGTGCCAGCAGCTTAGTGGTTAGCGGTAAAGAGACCCAGTACTTC.